A selection of T cell receptor beta chains follows, all from one sample in a study of shared clonotypes between healthy human individuals. Assay: immunoSEQ multiplex PCR; the TCRdb copy retains only in-frame clones and omits some. The table records 850,000 to 1,200,000 clones, approximately 68% of them present only once. The sample comprised memory CD4+ T cells sorted from blood. These receptors were collected from a man aged 18 to 35 in good health. Each CDR3 is given with its conserved first and last residue. A D gene is named only where the DNA matches it firmly. A clone size is listed for some rows: how often the clone was seen (once, few, many), or a class if it is expanded.

CDR3 DNA: TGTGCCAGCAGCTTAGATGGCAGTTTAATTCAGCCCCAGCATTTT
CDR3 protein: CASSLDGSLIQPQHF
J gene: TRBJ1-5
CDR3 length: 15
clone size: -
V gene: TRBV7-9
D gene: -

CDR3 DNA: TGTGCCAGCATTCAGGACATATCCTATAATTCACCCCTCCACTTT
CDR3 protein: CASIQDISYNSPLHF
J gene: TRBJ1-6
CDR3 length: 15
clone size: few
V gene: TRBV2
D gene: -

CDR3 DNA: TGTGCCAGCAGCAGAAAGCACAGGGGATCTAGCAATCAGCCCCAGCATTTT
CDR3 protein: CASSRKHRGSSNQPQHF
J gene: TRBJ1-5
CDR3 length: 17
clone size: -
V gene: TRBV21-1
D gene: -

CDR3 DNA: TGTGCCAGCACAGGGGACCGAAATCAGCCCCAGCATTTT
CDR3 protein: CASTGDRNQPQHF
J gene: TRBJ1-5
CDR3 length: 13
clone size: -
V gene: TRBV7-2
D gene: -

CDR3 DNA: TGCGCCAGCAGCCTCCCGGGACAGGGCTACAATGAGCAGTTCTTC
CDR3 protein: CASSLPGQGYNEQFF
J gene: TRBJ2-1
CDR3 length: 15
clone size: -
V gene: TRBV4-1
D gene: TRBD1

CDR3 DNA: TGTGCCAGCAGCTTAGGGGGTTCGGGAGAGCAGTACTTC
CDR3 protein: CASSLGGSGEQYF
J gene: TRBJ2-7
CDR3 length: 13
clone size: -
V gene: TRBV11-3
D gene: -

CDR3 DNA: TGTGCCAGCAATCGACAGGACTACGAGCAGTACTTC
CDR3 protein: CASNRQDYEQYF
J gene: TRBJ2-7
CDR3 length: 12
clone size: few
V gene: TRBV6-1
D gene: -

CDR3 DNA: TGTGCCAGCCAGAAGGGGGTATACGAGCAGTACTTC
CDR3 protein: CASQKGVYEQYF
J gene: TRBJ2-7
CDR3 length: 12
clone size: -
V gene: TRBV28
D gene: -

CDR3 DNA: TGTGCCTGGAGTCGCAGGACTAGCGACTACAATGAGCAGTTCTTC
CDR3 protein: CAWSRRTSDYNEQFF
J gene: TRBJ2-1
CDR3 length: 15
clone size: -
V gene: TRBV30
D gene: TRBD2

CDR3 DNA: TGCAGTGCTTCTAGCGAGGAGACCCAGTACTTC
CDR3 protein: CSASSEETQYF
J gene: TRBJ2-5
CDR3 length: 11
clone size: -
V gene: TRBV20-1
D gene: -

CDR3 DNA: TGCGCCAGCAGCCAAGATGTCAGGGGGTACGAGCAGTACTTC
CDR3 protein: CASSQDVRGYEQYF
J gene: TRBJ2-7
CDR3 length: 14
clone size: -
V gene: TRBV4-1
D gene: TRBD1

CDR3 DNA: TGCGCCAGCAGCTTGGCCCCGTCGACAGGGATAAAGGCTGAAGCTTTCTTT
CDR3 protein: CASSLAPSTGIKAEAFF
J gene: TRBJ1-1
CDR3 length: 17
clone size: few
V gene: TRBV5-1
D gene: TRBD1

CDR3 DNA: TGTGCCAGCAGCTTAGCGCAGAAACCAAACACTGAAGCTTTCTTT
CDR3 protein: CASSLAQKPNTEAFF
J gene: TRBJ1-1
CDR3 length: 15
clone size: -
V gene: TRBV7-2
D gene: -

CDR3 DNA: TGTGCCAGCAGTGAACAGGGCACCGGGGAGCTGTTTTTT
CDR3 protein: CASSEQGTGELFF
J gene: TRBJ2-2
CDR3 length: 13
clone size: few
V gene: TRBV6-1
D gene: -

CDR3 DNA: TGTGCCAGCAGTTCGCTTAGCCAGGGGAATAATTCACCCCTCCACTTT
CDR3 protein: CASSSLSQGNNSPLHF
J gene: TRBJ1-6
CDR3 length: 16
clone size: -
V gene: TRBV27
D gene: -

CDR3 DNA: TGTGCCAGCAGCCAAGAGGGCAGTGGAGAGACCCAGTACTTC
CDR3 protein: CASSQEGSGETQYF
J gene: TRBJ2-5
CDR3 length: 14
clone size: -
V gene: TRBV4-2
D gene: -

CDR3 DNA: TGTGCCAGCAGTTTGAGAGCGCGACTAGCGGGGGGGGATGAGCAGTTCTTC
CDR3 protein: CASSLRARLAGGDEQFF
J gene: TRBJ2-1
CDR3 length: 17
clone size: -
V gene: TRBV27
D gene: TRBD2

CDR3 DNA: TGTGCCAGCAGTTCCCCTACAGCAATGGGCTACACCTTC
CDR3 protein: CASSSPTAMGYTF
J gene: TRBJ1-2
CDR3 length: 13
clone size: -
V gene: TRBV28
D gene: -

CDR3 DNA: TGTGCCAGCAGTGTAGCGGGGGGGACCACCGGGGAGCTGTTTTTT
CDR3 protein: CASSVAGGTTGELFF
J gene: TRBJ2-2
CDR3 length: 15
clone size: few
V gene: TRBV27
D gene: TRBD2

CDR3 DNA: TGTGCCAGCAGCTTGAAAGCGGGAGGTAACGCAGTCTACAATGAGCAGTTCTTC
CDR3 protein: CASSLKAGGNAVYNEQFF
J gene: TRBJ2-1
CDR3 length: 18
clone size: -
V gene: TRBV5-4
D gene: TRBD2

CDR3 DNA: TGTGCCAGCAGCTTGGGGTCTAGAAAAGAGACCCAGTACTTC
CDR3 protein: CASSLGSRKETQYF
J gene: TRBJ2-5
CDR3 length: 14
clone size: -
V gene: TRBV5-6
D gene: -

CDR3 DNA: TGTGCCAGCAGTACCCCCTGGGGCGACGAGCAGTACTTC
CDR3 protein: CASSTPWGDEQYF
J gene: TRBJ2-7
CDR3 length: 13
clone size: -
V gene: TRBV6-6
D gene: -

CDR3 DNA: TGTGCCAGTAGTACGCAATGGGGGAATCAGCCCCAGCATTTT
CDR3 protein: CASSTQWGNQPQHF
J gene: TRBJ1-5
CDR3 length: 14
clone size: -
V gene: TRBV19
D gene: -

CDR3 DNA: TGTGCCAGCAGCCCTTCCGGGACAGGGGGCTACGAGCAGTACTTC
CDR3 protein: CASSPSGTGGYEQYF
J gene: TRBJ2-7
CDR3 length: 15
clone size: -
V gene: TRBV7-8
D gene: TRBD1

CDR3 DNA: TGCGCCAGCAGCTCGGGACAGTCTAGGACCTTC
CDR3 protein: CASSSGQSRTF
J gene: TRBJ2-7
CDR3 length: 11
clone size: -
V gene: TRBV5-1
D gene: TRBD1

CDR3 DNA: TGTGCCAGTGCAGGGGACGGCAAAGAGACCCAGTACTTC
CDR3 protein: CASAGDGKETQYF
J gene: TRBJ2-5
CDR3 length: 13
clone size: -
V gene: TRBV19
D gene: -

CDR3 DNA: TGTGCCAGCAGCTTAACGGGGGTACAGGGTTCACCCCTCCACTTT
CDR3 protein: CASSLTGVQGSPLHF
J gene: TRBJ1-6
CDR3 length: 15
clone size: -
V gene: TRBV7-9
D gene: -

CDR3 DNA: TGTGCCAGCTCCGCCGGGGGCGAGGGGGGATCCTATGGCTACACCTTC
CDR3 protein: CASSAGGEGGSYGYTF
J gene: TRBJ1-2
CDR3 length: 16
clone size: -
V gene: TRBV28
D gene: -

CDR3 DNA: TGTGCCAGCAGCTTTCCCGGCAGCTCCTACGAGCAGTACTTC
CDR3 protein: CASSFPGSSYEQYF
J gene: TRBJ2-7
CDR3 length: 14
clone size: -
V gene: TRBV7-9
D gene: -

CDR3 DNA: TGCGCCAGCAGCCAAGTTTTGGGATTGGCGGACGGGGAGCTGTTTTTT
CDR3 protein: CASSQVLGLADGELFF
J gene: TRBJ2-2
CDR3 length: 16
clone size: -
V gene: TRBV4-3
D gene: -

CDR3 DNA: TGCGCCAGCAGCTTGGAGGGCCGGGCCCTAAATGAAAAACTGTTTTTT
CDR3 protein: CASSLEGRALNEKLFF
J gene: TRBJ1-4
CDR3 length: 16
clone size: once
V gene: TRBV5-1
D gene: -

CDR3 DNA: TGCGCCAGCAGCTTAACGGGTACAGCCCTGGCCTCTGGAAACACCATATATTTT
CDR3 protein: CASSLTGTALASGNTIYF
J gene: TRBJ1-3
CDR3 length: 18
clone size: -
V gene: TRBV5-1
D gene: -

CDR3 DNA: TGTGCCAGCAGCTTGGAGGGTGTGGGCGAGCAGTACTTC
CDR3 protein: CASSLEGVGEQYF
J gene: TRBJ2-7
CDR3 length: 13
clone size: -
V gene: TRBV5-5
D gene: -

CDR3 DNA: TGTGCCAGCTCCCCCGACTTTGATAGCAATCAGCCCCAGCATTTT
CDR3 protein: CASSPDFDSNQPQHF
J gene: TRBJ1-5
CDR3 length: 15
clone size: -
V gene: TRBV18
D gene: -

CDR3 DNA: TGCGCCAGCAGAGGGGTAGGTAATGAAAAACTGTTTTTT
CDR3 protein: CASRGVGNEKLFF
J gene: TRBJ1-4
CDR3 length: 13
clone size: -
V gene: TRBV4-1
D gene: -

CDR3 DNA: TGCGCCAGCAGCCAAGCTATAGTCAGTGGGAAAGAGACCCAGTACTTC
CDR3 protein: CASSQAIVSGKETQYF
J gene: TRBJ2-5
CDR3 length: 16
clone size: -
V gene: TRBV4-1
D gene: -

CDR3 DNA: TGCGCCAGCAGCCATCTGGGGGGGGCCGGGGCCAACGTCCTGACTTTC
CDR3 protein: CASSHLGGAGANVLTF
J gene: TRBJ2-6
CDR3 length: 16
clone size: -
V gene: TRBV4-3
D gene: -

CDR3 DNA: TGTGCCAGCAGCTCCAACAGGGCGGAGTACTTC
CDR3 protein: CASSSNRAEYF
J gene: TRBJ2-7
CDR3 length: 11
clone size: -
V gene: TRBV5-8
D gene: -

CDR3 DNA: TGTGCCAGCAGTGAAGCGCTGGGGGTCCCCGGCTACACCTTC
CDR3 protein: CASSEALGVPGYTF
J gene: TRBJ1-2
CDR3 length: 14
clone size: -
V gene: TRBV2
D gene: -

CDR3 DNA: TGTGCCAGCAGCTTGACCCCGCAAGAGACCCAGTACTTC
CDR3 protein: CASSLTPQETQYF
J gene: TRBJ2-5
CDR3 length: 13
clone size: -
V gene: TRBV5-4
D gene: -